The rows below give T cell receptor beta chains drawn from one sample of a study of OX40 agonist ivuxolimab in advanced cancers. Method: immunoSEQ multiplex PCR; TCRdb's copy keeps in-frame clones and lacks some. In the table there are approximately 60,000 clones, approximately 80% of which are singletons. This specimen consisted of CD4+ or CD8+ T cells sorted from blood, obtained in a trial of the OX40 agonist ivuxolimab. Receptors were obtained from an adult with an advanced solid tumor such as melanoma, head and neck, liver or kidney cancer. Each CDR3 is given with its conserved first and last residue. The D gene is left open where the match is weak. Only part of the rows carry a size: once, few, many, or a class if the clone is expanded.

once,TRBV29-1,TRBJ1-3,TRBD1,CSVGQGAGNTIYF,TGCAGCGTAGGACAGGGGGCTGGAAACACCATATATTTT
NA,TRBV10-3,TRBJ2-7,TRBD2,CAISTSGSYEQYF,TGTGCCATCAGCACTAGCGGATCCTACGAGCAGTACTTC
once,TRBV9,TRBJ1-1,NA,CASTRDTNTEAFF,TGTGCCAGCACGCGGGACACTAACACTGAAGCTTTCTTT
once,TRBV7-9,TRBJ1-2,TRBD1,CASSSRTGLMYYGYTF,TGTGCCAGCAGCTCCAGGACAGGGCTTATGTACTATGGCTACACCTTC
NA,TRBV5-4,TRBJ1-5,NA,CASSQSGSNQPQHF,TGTGCCAGCAGCCAGAGTGGAAGCAATCAGCCCCAGCATTTT
NA,TRBV27,TRBJ1-6,NA,CASSGPSRLLHF,TGTGCCAGCAGCGGCCCTTCGCGGCTCCTCCACTTT
NA,TRBV18,TRBJ1-6,NA,CASSPSAGNSPLHF,TGTGCCAGCTCACCCTCGGCGGGGAATTCACCCCTCCACTTT
NA,TRBV19,TRBJ2-7,TRBD2,CASSLSTSGSEQYF,TGTGCCAGTAGTCTTTCCACTAGCGGGAGCGAGCAGTACTTC
few,TRBV6-4,TRBJ2-1,TRBD2,CASSDSTSGGAEQFF,TGTGCCAGCAGTGACTCGACTAGCGGGGGGGCTGAGCAGTTCTTC
medium-sized,TRBV7-2,TRBJ2-7,NA,CASSPSGTTGYEQYF,TGTGCCAGCAGCCCCTCCGGGACGACAGGATACGAGCAGTACTTC
NA,TRBV11-1,TRBJ1-6,NA,CASSRSLAGITTPLHF,TGTGCCAGCAGCCGGTCCCTGGCGGGGATCACGACACCCCTCCACTTT
NA,TRBV29-1,TRBJ1-1,TRBD1,CSVKQGWGMNTEAFF,TGCAGCGTTAAACAGGGGTGGGGGATGAACACTGAAGCTTTCTTT
NA,TRBV5-1,TRBJ1-1,NA,CASSLDRGNTEAFF,TGCGCCAGCAGCTTGGATAGGGGGAACACTGAAGCTTTCTTT
few,TRBV7-9,TRBJ1-5,NA,CASSFASNQPQHF,TGTGCCAGCAGCTTTGCTAGCAATCAGCCCCAGCATTTT
NA,TRBV5-1,TRBJ1-5,TRBD1,CASRQGVNSNQPQHF,TGCGCCAGCAGACAGGGGGTTAATAGCAATCAGCCCCAGCATTTT
NA,TRBV5-4,TRBJ1-1,NA,CASRSGGGMNTEAFF,TGTGCCAGCAGGTCCGGCGGGGGGATGAACACTGAAGCTTTCTTT
NA,TRBV19,TRBJ1-1,NA,CASSMWGGTEAFF,TGTGCCAGTAGTATGTGGGGGGGCACTGAAGCTTTCTTT
few,TRBV30,TRBJ2-2,NA,CAWSLPRRTGELFF,TGTGCCTGGAGTTTGCCTAGACGGACCGGGGAGCTGTTTTTT
NA,TRBV7-3,TRBJ2-6,NA,CASSPRDIGANVLTF,TGTGCCAGCAGCCCCCGGGACATTGGGGCCAACGTCCTGACTTTC
NA,TRBV18,TRBJ2-1,TRBD2,CASSPPSSGGNEQFF,TGTGCCAGCTCACCGCCTTCAAGCGGGGGAAATGAGCAGTTCTTC